The source of this T cell receptor beta chain is a study of blood T cell repertoires in COVID-19. Repertoires were generated with immunoSEQ multiplex PCR, while TCRdb's copy carries only in-frame clones and drops some. The sample yields over 250,000 clones, 88% seen once. The V gene lost 3 bases and the J gene lost 4 bases, with 12 bases spanning the gap. Germline CDR1 is MNHEY and CDR2 is SMNVEV (reference sequence). The CDR3 extends over 14 amino acids. Participants spanned ages about 18 to 95 years and resided in fewer than 30 US areas. The chain has TRBV27 and TRBJ1-1; tentative D call: TRBD1 (5 bases). This TCR was sampled from a woman between 45 and 65 years old who had recovered from COVID-19. Specimen: PBMCs or T cells enriched from blood (not recorded which). The CDR3 sequence is CASSFNPGLTEAFF. The CDR3, as DNA: TGTGCCAGCAGTTTTAACCCAGGGCTCACTGAAGCTTTCTTT.